The clone carrying this T cell receptor (beta chain) was seen more than once but under ten times. The sample is drawn from a study of tumor-infiltrating lymphocytes in localized non-small cell lung cancer. Study context: Each patient gave resected tumor and non-adjacent uninvolved lung tissue.

TCRdb's table, derived via immunoSEQ multiplex PCR, lists solely in-frame clones and lacks some. The sample lists roughly 13,000 clones; 65% to 85% were seen once. The sequencing input was uninvolved lung tissue not adjacent to the tumor. This TCR was recovered from a human donor with non-small cell lung cancer.

The CDR3 spells CASSLGLRGAETQYF. CDR3 coding DNA: TGTGCCAGCAGCTTAGGGTTGCGCGGGGCGGAGACCCAGTACTTC. The rearrangement joins TRBV7-7 to TRBJ2-5, with D possibly matching TRBD2 (6 bases). Germline V gives CDR1 SSHAT, CDR2 FNYEAQ (reference sequence). Trimming took off 1 base at V and 5 bases at J, with 14 bases between the two ends. The length of the CDR3 is 15 residues.